The clone carrying this T cell receptor (beta chain) appeared a few times. The J segment lost 5 bases and the V segment lost 5 bases, leaving 5 bases of the junction unmatched. Looked up from germline, CDR1 is SGHAT and CDR2 is FQNNGV. The CDR3 covers 15 residues. The repertoire was sequenced with immunoSEQ multiplex PCR; TCRdb's copy has only in-frame clones and lacks some. The table shows over 60,000 clones, with approximately 90% occurring only once. This specimen comes from a study of blood T cell repertoires in COVID-19. This clonotype originated in an older man with active or convalescent COVID-19. J is TRBJ1-6 and V is TRBV11-2, with 8 bases lining up with TRBD1. Sequenced input: peripheral blood. CDR3 region: CASSGQGQNNSPLHF. CDR3 nucleotide sequence: TGTGCCAGCAGCGGACAGGGCCAGAATAATTCACCCCTCCACTTT.